This is a list of T cell receptor beta chains from one sample in a study of neurological immune-mediated disorders. In TCRdb, the 5' RACE reads were re-called with MiXCR into one record per CDR3 protein. The table shows around 69,000 distinct CDR3 sequences, with around 3.7% occurring only once. Sequencing used PBMCs. The receptors derive from a man aged 40-49 years with multiple sclerosis. Each CDR3 is given with its conserved first and last residue. The order of the fields is D gene, J gene, clone size, V gene, CDR3 protein, CDR3 DNA. The D gene is left open where the match is weak. The listing skips clone size in some rows; elsewhere it reads once, few, many or a size class.

D: TRBD1; J: TRBJ1-4; size: many; V: TRBV12-3/TRBV12-4; CDR3: CASSLKVWLGGSNEKLFF; DNA: TGTGCCAGCAGTCTAAAGGTTTGGTTAGGGGGCAGTAATGAAAAACTGTTTTTT
D: TRBD1; J: TRBJ2-6; size: many; V: TRBV12-3/TRBV12-4; CDR3: CASSFWTGASGANVLTF; DNA: TGTGCCAGCAGTTTTTGGACAGGGGCCTCTGGGGCCAACGTCCTGACTTTC
D: TRBD2; J: TRBJ2-3; size: many; V: TRBV12-3/TRBV12-4; CDR3: CASSTSGTRGDTQYF; DNA: TGTGCCAGCAGTACTAGCGGGACCCGGGGAGATACGCAGTATTTT
D: NA; J: TRBJ1-2; size: many; V: TRBV5-1; CDR3: CASSLAAGYGYTF; DNA: TGCGCCAGCAGCTTGGCAGCGGGCTATGGCTACACCTTC
D: TRBD1; J: TRBJ2-7; size: many; V: TRBV10-3; CDR3: CAISDRDRLSYEQYF; DNA: TGTGCCATCAGTGACCGGGACAGGTTATCCTACGAGCAGTACTTC
D: NA; J: TRBJ2-3; size: many; V: TRBV10-3; CDR3: CAISGLGGTDTQYF; DNA: TGTGCCATCAGTGGGCTAGGGGGCACAGATACGCAGTATTTT
D: NA; J: TRBJ2-3; size: NA; V: TRBV7-8; CDR3: CASSFPGWTPTSTDTQYF; DNA: TGTGCCAGCAGCTTCCCGGGGTGGACCCCTACTAGCACAGATACGCAGTATTTT
D: TRBD2; J: TRBJ2-5; size: few; V: TRBV3-1; CDR3: CASSQGLALETQYF; DNA: TGTGCCAGCAGCCAAGGACTAGCGTTAGAGACCCAGTACTTC
D: NA; J: TRBJ1-1; size: NA; V: TRBV20-1; CDR3: CSARKDSMNTEAFF; DNA: TGCAGTGCTAGAAAGGACAGCATGAACACTGAAGCTTTCTTT
D: NA; J: TRBJ2-5; size: many; V: TRBV5-1; CDR3: CASSLGRTQYF; DNA: TGCGCCAGCAGCTTGGGTCGGACCCAGTACTTC
D: TRBD1; J: TRBJ2-3; size: many; V: TRBV2; CDR3: CASRGQGPTQYF; DNA: TGTGCCAGCAGGGGACAGGGACCGACGCAGTATTTT
D: TRBD1; J: TRBJ1-5; size: few; V: TRBV9; CDR3: CASSAQGGTQNF; DNA: TGTGCCAGCAGCGCCCAGGGGGGGACCCAGAATTTT
D: TRBD2; J: TRBJ2-5; size: many; V: TRBV24-1; CDR3: CATSDATSGRWETQYF; DNA: TGTGCCACCAGTGATGCGACTAGCGGGAGATGGGAGACCCAGTACTTC
D: NA; J: TRBJ2-7; size: many; V: TRBV12-3/TRBV12-4; CDR3: CASSVAPGRDYEQYF; DNA: TGTGCCAGCAGCGTAGCACCGGGACGTGACTACGAGCAGTACTTC
D: NA; J: TRBJ2-1; size: many; V: TRBV5-1; CDR3: CASKGRTAYNEQFF; DNA: TGCGCCAGCAAGGGGCGGACTGCATACAATGAGCAGTTCTTC
D: NA; J: TRBJ1-4; size: many; V: TRBV5-1; CDR3: CASSDLGGLEEKLFF; DNA: TGCGCCAGCAGCGACCTTGGAGGGTTGGAAGAAAAACTGTTTTTT
D: NA; J: TRBJ2-3; size: many; V: TRBV5-1; CDR3: CASSLAVPTDTQYF; DNA: TGCGCCAGCAGCTTGGCCGTCCCCACAGATACGCAGTATTTT
D: TRBD2; J: TRBJ2-1; size: many; V: TRBV29-1; CDR3: CSVDGGTRNEQFF; DNA: TGCAGCGTTGACGGGGGGACCCGCAATGAGCAGTTCTTC
D: NA; J: TRBJ1-1; size: many; V: TRBV7-9; CDR3: CASRWDLNTEAFF; DNA: TGTGCCAGCAGGTGGGACCTGAACACTGAAGCTTTCTTT
D: TRBD2; J: TRBJ2-1; size: many; V: TRBV5-1; CDR3: CASSLDGGGAYEQFF; DNA: TGCGCCAGCAGCTTGGATGGCGGGGGGGCCTATGAGCAGTTCTTC
D: TRBD2; J: TRBJ2-1; size: few; V: TRBV7-8; CDR3: CASSLGGRPEQFF; DNA: TGTGCCAGCAGCTTAGGCGGGAGGCCCGAGCAGTTCTTC
D: NA; J: TRBJ1-1; size: NA; V: TRBV12-3/TRBV12-4; CDR3: CASSLRAVNTEAFF; DNA: TGTGCCAGCAGTTTACGGGCGGTAAACACTGAAGCTTTCTTT
D: NA; J: TRBJ2-1; size: NA; V: TRBV6-5; CDR3: CASSYSSRTFGYNEQFF; DNA: TGTGCCAGCAGTTACTCGTCCCGGACATTCGGCTACAATGAGCAGTTCTTC
D: NA; J: TRBJ1-2; size: many; V: TRBV12-3/TRBV12-4; CDR3: CASTRGHFQGYGYTF; DNA: TGTGCCAGTACCCGCGGGCACTTCCAGGGGTATGGCTACACCTTC
D: NA; J: TRBJ1-2; size: many; V: TRBV7-9; CDR3: CASSSSGGSRTYGYTF; DNA: TGTGCCAGCAGTTCCTCCGGAGGGTCTAGAACCTATGGCTACACCTTC
D: NA; J: TRBJ2-7; size: many; V: TRBV2; CDR3: CASSGALPYEQYF; DNA: TGTGCCAGCAGTGGGGCACTTCCCTACGAGCAGTACTTC
D: NA; J: TRBJ2-1; size: many; V: TRBV14; CDR3: CASSHLSPRDNNEQFF; DNA: TGTGCCAGCAGCCACCTGAGCCCTAGGGACAACAATGAGCAGTTCTTC
D: NA; J: TRBJ1-3; size: many; V: TRBV20-1; CDR3: CSARWQGENTIYF; DNA: TGCAGTGCTAGGTGGCAGGGAGAAAACACCATATATTTT
D: NA; J: TRBJ2-2; size: many; V: TRBV11-2; CDR3: CASRRPGYRTGELFF; DNA: TGTGCCAGCAGAAGACCGGGTTATCGCACCGGGGAGCTGTTTTTT
D: TRBD1; J: TRBJ1-3; size: many; V: TRBV11-2; CDR3: CASSPVRQGGNTIYF; DNA: TGTGCCAGCAGCCCGGTTCGACAGGGTGGAAACACCATATATTTT
D: NA; J: TRBJ1-5; size: many; V: TRBV5-1; CDR3: CASSLDSYSNQPQHF; DNA: TGCGCCAGCAGCTTGGACAGTTATAGCAATCAGCCCCAGCATTTT
D: TRBD2; J: TRBJ2-3; size: many; V: TRBV7-9; CDR3: CASSDRNGLADFPTDTQYF; DNA: TGTGCCAGCAGCGACAGAAACGGGCTAGCGGACTTTCCCACAGATACGCAGTATTTT
D: TRBD1; J: TRBJ1-5; size: few; V: TRBV3-1; CDR3: CASSLGQGAGQPQHF; DNA: TGTGCCAGCAGCCTAGGACAGGGTGCAGGGCAGCCCCAGCATTTT
D: NA; J: TRBJ2-5; size: many; V: TRBV5-6; CDR3: CASAMRGLRETQYF; DNA: TGTGCCAGCGCCATGCGGGGATTAAGGGAGACCCAGTACTTC
D: TRBD2; J: TRBJ2-1; size: many; V: TRBV7-2; CDR3: CASSLVSGTRNNEQFF; DNA: TGTGCCAGCAGCTTAGTGTCCGGGACTAGGAACAATGAGCAGTTCTTC
D: NA; J: TRBJ1-3; size: few; V: TRBV7-9; CDR3: CASTPDRNSGKNIYF; DNA: TGTGCCAGCACCCCGGACCGCAACTCTGGAAAAAACATATATTTT
D: NA; J: TRBJ2-1; size: NA; V: TRBV19; CDR3: CASSIDRENEQFF; DNA: TGTGCCAGTAGTATAGATCGGGAGAATGAGCAGTTCTTC
D: TRBD1; J: TRBJ2-3; size: few; V: TRBV6-2/TRBV6-3; CDR3: CASSSRQGGLDTQYF; DNA: TGTGCCAGCAGTTCTAGACAGGGTGGCCTCGATACGCAGTATTTT
D: NA; J: TRBJ1-1; size: many; V: TRBV5-1; CDR3: CASSSDGNTEAFF; DNA: TGCGCCAGCAGTTCGGACGGGAACACTGAAGCTTTCTTT
D: NA; J: TRBJ1-2; size: medium-sized; V: TRBV7-2; CDR3: CASSLDSFLYTF; DNA: TGTGCCAGCAGCCTGGACAGCTTCCTCTACACCTTC
D: NA; J: TRBJ1-1; size: NA; V: TRBV6-2/TRBV6-3; CDR3: CATTDQLDTEAFF; DNA: TGTGCCACCACCGACCAACTGGACACTGAAGCTTTCTTT
D: NA; J: TRBJ2-7; size: many; V: TRBV9; CDR3: CASSVRDRGGNEQYF; DNA: TGTGCCAGCAGCGTACGAGACAGGGGAGGGAACGAGCAGTACTTC